These T cell receptor beta chains were read from a single sample in a study of blood T cell repertoires in COVID-19. Repertoires were generated with immunoSEQ multiplex PCR, while TCRdb's copy carries only in-frame clones and drops some. The sample has 56,000 or so clones; 70% to 85% are singletons. Sample: peripheral blood. Source of these receptors: an older woman with acute or convalescent COVID-19. Each CDR3 is given without its conserved first and last residue. D genes are given only for firm matches.

d_gene	v_gene	j_gene	CDR3aa
-	TRBV6-6	TRBJ2-7	ASSSPGYEQY
-	TRBV2	TRBJ1-4	ASTEGPGGNEKLF
TRBD1	TRBV5-1	TRBJ1-4	ASSDPGQKGEKLF
-	TRBV5-4	TRBJ2-3	ASTLRLGDTQY
TRBD1	TRBV6-6	TRBJ1-2	ASREQGFGYT
-	TRBV3-1/TRBV3-2	TRBJ1-2	ASSQIDKTLS
-	TRBV6-5	TRBJ2-1	ASPDVTGGHEQF
TRBD1	TRBV18	TRBJ1-4	ASSPPQQGPEKLF
TRBD1	TRBV5-8	TRBJ2-7	ASSLLQTGGPGEQY
TRBD2	TRBV18	TRBJ2-3	ASSPSRGGTDTQY
-	TRBV27	TRBJ1-6	ASSFGYNSPLH
-	TRBV5-1	TRBJ2-3	ASSPRSGAAMIDTQY
TRBD1	TRBV19	TRBJ1-5	ASSPADRGHQPQH
TRBD2	TRBV7-3	TRBJ2-2	ASSLTGGFMDTGELF
-	TRBV2	TRBJ1-2	ASSEGGRYYGYT
-	TRBV7-9	TRBJ1-3	ASSLIVASSGNTIY
-	TRBV9	TRBJ2-1	ASSVDIAAYNEQF
TRBD1	TRBV29-1	TRBJ1-1	SEKTGAEAF
TRBD1	TRBV24-1	TRBJ1-5	ATSGSGQGASQPQH
-	TRBV21-1	TRBJ1-3	ASSKLGNTIY
-	TRBV19	TRBJ1-1	ASSRGVGRTEAF
-	TRBV6-6	TRBJ1-2	ASSFGNAAFGYT
TRBD1	TRBV4-2	TRBJ1-2	ASSHGGTGGDYGYT
TRBD1	TRBV5-6	TRBJ1-4	ASSFGTGTNEKLF
-	TRBV3-1/TRBV3-2	TRBJ1-2	ASSQGLNYGYT
-	TRBV12-3/TRBV12-4	TRBJ1-2	ASSSTVSGYT
TRBD1	TRBV15	TRBJ1-1	ATSRRDSPIGTEAF
-	TRBV29-1	TRBJ1-2	SVEGRMGYGYT